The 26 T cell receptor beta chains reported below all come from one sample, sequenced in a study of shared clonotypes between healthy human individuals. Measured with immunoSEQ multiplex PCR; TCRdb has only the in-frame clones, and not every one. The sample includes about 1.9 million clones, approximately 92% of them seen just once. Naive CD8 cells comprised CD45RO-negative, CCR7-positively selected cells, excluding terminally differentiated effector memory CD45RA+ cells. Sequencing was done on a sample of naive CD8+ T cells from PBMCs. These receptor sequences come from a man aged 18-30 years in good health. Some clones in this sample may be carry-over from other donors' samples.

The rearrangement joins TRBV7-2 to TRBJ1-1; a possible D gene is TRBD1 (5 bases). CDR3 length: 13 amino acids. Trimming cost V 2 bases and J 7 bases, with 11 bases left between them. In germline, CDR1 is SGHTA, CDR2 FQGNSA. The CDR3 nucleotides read TGTGCCAGCAGCTTACCCCGGGGCCTTGAAGCTTTCTTT. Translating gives CASSLPRGLEAFF. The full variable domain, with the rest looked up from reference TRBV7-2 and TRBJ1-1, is GAGVSQSPSNKVTEKGKDVELRCDPISGHTALYWYRQSLGQGLEFLIYFQGNSAPDKSGLPSDRFSAERTGGSVSTLTIQRTQQEDSAVYLCASSLPRGLEAFFGQGTRLTVV.

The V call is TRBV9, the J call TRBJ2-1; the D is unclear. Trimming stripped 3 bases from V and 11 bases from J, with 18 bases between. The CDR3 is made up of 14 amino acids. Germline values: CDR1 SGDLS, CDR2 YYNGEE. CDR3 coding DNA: TGTGCCAGCAGCGCCTCCCGGGCCGCGCCCCAGCAGTTCTTC. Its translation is CASSASRAAPQQFF. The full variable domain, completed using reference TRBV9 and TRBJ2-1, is DSGVTQTPKHLITATGQRVTLRCSPRSGDLSVYWYQQSLDQGLQFLIQYYNGEERAKGNILERFSAQQFPDLHSELNLSSLELGDSALYFCASSASRAAPQQFFGPGTRLTVL.

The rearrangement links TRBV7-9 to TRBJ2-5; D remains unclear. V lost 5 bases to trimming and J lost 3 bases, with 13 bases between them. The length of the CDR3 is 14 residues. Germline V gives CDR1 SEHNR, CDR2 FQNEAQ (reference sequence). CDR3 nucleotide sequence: TGTGCCAGCAGCCAATCGGGCCTTGAAGAGACCCAGTACTTC. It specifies CASSQSGLEETQYF. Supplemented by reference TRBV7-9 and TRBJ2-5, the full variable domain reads DTGVSQNPRHKITKRGQNVTFRCDPISEHNRLYWYRQTLGQGPEFLTYFQNEAQLEKSRLLSDRFSAERPKGSFSTLEIQRTEQGDSAMYLCASSQSGLEETQYFGPGTRLLVL.

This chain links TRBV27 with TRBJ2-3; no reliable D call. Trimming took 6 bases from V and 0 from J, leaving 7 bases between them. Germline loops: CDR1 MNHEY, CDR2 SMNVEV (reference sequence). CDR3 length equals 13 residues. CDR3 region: CASSQISTDTQYF. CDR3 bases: TGTGCCAGCAGCCAAATTAGCACAGATACGCAGTATTTT.

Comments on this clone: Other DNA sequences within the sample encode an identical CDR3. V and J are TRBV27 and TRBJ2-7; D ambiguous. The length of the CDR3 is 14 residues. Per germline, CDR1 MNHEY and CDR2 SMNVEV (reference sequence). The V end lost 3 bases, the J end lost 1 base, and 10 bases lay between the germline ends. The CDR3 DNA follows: TGTGCCAGCAGTTTCGTGGGTGGTTCCTACGAGCAGTACTTC. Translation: CASSFVGGSYEQYF.

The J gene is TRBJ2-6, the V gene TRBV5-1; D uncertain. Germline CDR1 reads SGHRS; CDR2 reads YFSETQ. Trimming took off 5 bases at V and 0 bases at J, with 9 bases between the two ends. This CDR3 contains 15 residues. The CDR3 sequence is CASREEFSGANVLTF. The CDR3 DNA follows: TGCGCCAGCAGGGAAGAGTTCTCTGGGGCCAACGTCCTGACTTTC.

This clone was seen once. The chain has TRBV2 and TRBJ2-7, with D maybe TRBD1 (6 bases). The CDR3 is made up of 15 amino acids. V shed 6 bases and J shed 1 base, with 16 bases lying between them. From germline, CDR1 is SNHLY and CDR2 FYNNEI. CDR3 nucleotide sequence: TGTGCCAGCAGGTGGGGGCAGGTTGTATCCTACGAGCAGTACTTC. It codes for CASRWGQVVSYEQYF.

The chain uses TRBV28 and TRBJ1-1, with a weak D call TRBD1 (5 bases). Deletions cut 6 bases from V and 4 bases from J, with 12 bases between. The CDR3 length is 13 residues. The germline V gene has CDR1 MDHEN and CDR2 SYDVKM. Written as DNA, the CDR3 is TGTGCCAGCAGGTTGGGGGTATTCACTGAAGCTTTCTTT. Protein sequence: CASRLGVFTEAFF.

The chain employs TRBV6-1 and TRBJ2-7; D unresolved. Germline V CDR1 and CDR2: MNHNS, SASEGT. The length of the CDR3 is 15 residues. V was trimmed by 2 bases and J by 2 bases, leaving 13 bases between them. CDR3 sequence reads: CASSESLYWTYEQYF. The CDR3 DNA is TGTGCCAGCAGTGAATCGCTTTACTGGACCTACGAGCAGTACTTC.

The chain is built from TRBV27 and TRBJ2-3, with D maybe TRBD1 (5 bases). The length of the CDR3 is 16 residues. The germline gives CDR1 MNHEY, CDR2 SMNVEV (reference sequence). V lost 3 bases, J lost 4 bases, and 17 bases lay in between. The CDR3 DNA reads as TGTGCCAGCAGTTTTACAACCATCCAGGGCGCAGATACGCAGTATTTT. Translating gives CASSFTTIQGADTQYF.

The CDR3 DNA is TGCGCCAGCAGCCATCTCCCGGGACAGGGGAACACTGAAGCTTTCTTT. It translates to CASSHLPGQGNTEAFF. This rearrangement joins TRBV4-1 to TRBJ1-1; 9 positions agree with TRBD1. The CDR3 length is 16 residues. The V gene's germline CDR1 is MGHRA and CDR2 YSYEKL. The V gene end was trimmed by 3 bases and the J gene end by 1 base; junction bases not matched to a gene: 6.

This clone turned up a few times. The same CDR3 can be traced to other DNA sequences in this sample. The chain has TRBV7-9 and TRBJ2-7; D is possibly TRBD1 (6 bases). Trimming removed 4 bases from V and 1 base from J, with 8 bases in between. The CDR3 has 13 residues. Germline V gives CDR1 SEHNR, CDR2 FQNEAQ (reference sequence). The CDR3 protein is CASSSDSSYEQYF. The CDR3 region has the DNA TGTGCCAGCAGCTCGGACAGTTCCTACGAGCAGTACTTC.

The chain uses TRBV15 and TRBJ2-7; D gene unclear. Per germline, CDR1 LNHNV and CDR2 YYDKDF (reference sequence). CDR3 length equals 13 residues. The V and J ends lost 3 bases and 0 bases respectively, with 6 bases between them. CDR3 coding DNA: TGTGCCACCAGCAGGCGAGCCTCCTACGAGCAGTACTTC. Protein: CATSRRASYEQYF.

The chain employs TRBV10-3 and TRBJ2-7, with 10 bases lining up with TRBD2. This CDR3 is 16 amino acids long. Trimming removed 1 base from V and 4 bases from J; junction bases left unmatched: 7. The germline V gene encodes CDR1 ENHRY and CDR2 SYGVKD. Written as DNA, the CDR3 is TGTGCCATCAGTGAGTTGGGAGCGGGAGGGCCATACGAGCAGTACTTC. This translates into CAISELGAGGPYEQYF.

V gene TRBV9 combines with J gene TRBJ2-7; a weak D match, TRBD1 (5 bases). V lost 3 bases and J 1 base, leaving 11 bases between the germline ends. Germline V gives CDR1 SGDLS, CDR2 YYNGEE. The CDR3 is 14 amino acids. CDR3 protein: CASSDTRQSYEQYF. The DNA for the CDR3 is TGTGCCAGCAGCGATACGAGACAGTCCTACGAGCAGTACTTC.

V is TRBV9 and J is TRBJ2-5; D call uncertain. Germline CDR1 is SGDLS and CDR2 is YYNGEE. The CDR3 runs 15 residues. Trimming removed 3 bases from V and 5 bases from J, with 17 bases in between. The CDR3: CASSEGGHTAETQYF. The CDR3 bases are TGTGCCAGCAGCGAGGGTGGGCATACGGCGGAGACCCAGTACTTC.

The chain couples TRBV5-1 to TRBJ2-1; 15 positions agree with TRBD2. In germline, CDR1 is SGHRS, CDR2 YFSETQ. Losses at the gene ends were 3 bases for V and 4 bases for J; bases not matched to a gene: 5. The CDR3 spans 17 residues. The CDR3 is CASSSGLAGGGYNEQFF. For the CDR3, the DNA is TGCGCCAGCAGCTCGGGACTAGCGGGAGGTGGATACAATGAGCAGTTCTTC.

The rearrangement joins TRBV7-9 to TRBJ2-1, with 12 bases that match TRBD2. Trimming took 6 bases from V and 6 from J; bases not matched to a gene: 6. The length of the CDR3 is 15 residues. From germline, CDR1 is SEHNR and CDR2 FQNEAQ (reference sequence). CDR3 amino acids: CASRKLAGGINEQFF. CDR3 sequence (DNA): TGTGCCAGCAGAAAACTAGCGGGAGGCATCAATGAGCAGTTCTTC.

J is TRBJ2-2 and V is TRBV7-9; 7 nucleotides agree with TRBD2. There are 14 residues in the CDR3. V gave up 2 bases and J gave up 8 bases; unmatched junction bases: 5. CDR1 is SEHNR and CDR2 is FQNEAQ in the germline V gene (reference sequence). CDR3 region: CASSLKGGRGELFF. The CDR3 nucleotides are TGTGCCAGCAGCTTAAAGGGAGGGCGAGGGGAGCTGTTTTTT.

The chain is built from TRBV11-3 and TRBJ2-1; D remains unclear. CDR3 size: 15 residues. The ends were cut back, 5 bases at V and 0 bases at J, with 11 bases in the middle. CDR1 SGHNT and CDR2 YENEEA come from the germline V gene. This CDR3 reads CASSPDMSSYNEQFF. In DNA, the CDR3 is TGTGCCAGCAGCCCCGACATGAGCTCCTACAATGAGCAGTTCTTC. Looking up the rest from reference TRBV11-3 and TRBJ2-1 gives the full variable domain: EAGVVQSPRYKIIEKKQPVAFWCNPISGHNTLYWYLQNLGQGPELLIRYENEEAVDDSQLPKDRFSAERLKGVDSTLKIQPAELGDSAVYLCASSPDMSSYNEQFFGPGTRLTVL.

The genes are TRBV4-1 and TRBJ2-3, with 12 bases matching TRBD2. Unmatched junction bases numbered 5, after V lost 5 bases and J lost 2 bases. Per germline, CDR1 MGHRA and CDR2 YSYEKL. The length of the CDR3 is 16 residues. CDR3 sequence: CASSYRLAGVTDTQYF. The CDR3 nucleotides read TGCGCCAGCAGCTACAGACTAGCGGGAGTCACAGATACGCAGTATTTT.

The chain's CDR3 is CASSPGAETYEQYF. The CDR3 nucleotides are TGTGCCAGCAGCCCAGGGGCGGAAACCTACGAGCAGTACTTC. The rearrangement links TRBV7-6 to TRBJ2-7; TRBD1 might be the D (6 bases). Germline V gene sequence: CDR1 SGHVS, CDR2 FNYEAQ. Trimming cost V 5 bases and J 2 bases, with 13 bases left between them. This CDR3 spans 14 amino acids.

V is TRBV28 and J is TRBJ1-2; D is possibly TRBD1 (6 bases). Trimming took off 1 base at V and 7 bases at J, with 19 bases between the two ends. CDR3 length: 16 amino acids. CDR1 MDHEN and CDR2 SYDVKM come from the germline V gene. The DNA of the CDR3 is TGTGCCAGCAGTTTATTCGTCCGGGGGCGAATTTCTGGCTACACCTTC. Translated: CASSLFVRGRISGYTF.

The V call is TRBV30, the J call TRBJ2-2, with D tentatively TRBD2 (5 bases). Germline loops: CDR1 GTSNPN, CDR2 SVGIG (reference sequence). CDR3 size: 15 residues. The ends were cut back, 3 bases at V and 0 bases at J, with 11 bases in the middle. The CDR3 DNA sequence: TGTGCCTGGAGATTGGGAGAAACGAACACCGGGGAGCTGTTTTTT. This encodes CAWRLGETNTGELFF.

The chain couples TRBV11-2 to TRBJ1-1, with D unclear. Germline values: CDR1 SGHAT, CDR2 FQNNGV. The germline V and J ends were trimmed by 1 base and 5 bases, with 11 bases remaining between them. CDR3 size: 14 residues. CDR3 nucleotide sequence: TGTGCCAGCAGCTTAGGAAGGGTAGTTACTGAAGCTTTCTTT. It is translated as CASSLGRVVTEAFF.

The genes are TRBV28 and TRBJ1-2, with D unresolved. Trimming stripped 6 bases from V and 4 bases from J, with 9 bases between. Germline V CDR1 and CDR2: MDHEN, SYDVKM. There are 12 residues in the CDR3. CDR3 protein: CASSPLLYGYTF. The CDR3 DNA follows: TGTGCCAGCAGCCCTCTACTCTATGGCTACACCTTC.